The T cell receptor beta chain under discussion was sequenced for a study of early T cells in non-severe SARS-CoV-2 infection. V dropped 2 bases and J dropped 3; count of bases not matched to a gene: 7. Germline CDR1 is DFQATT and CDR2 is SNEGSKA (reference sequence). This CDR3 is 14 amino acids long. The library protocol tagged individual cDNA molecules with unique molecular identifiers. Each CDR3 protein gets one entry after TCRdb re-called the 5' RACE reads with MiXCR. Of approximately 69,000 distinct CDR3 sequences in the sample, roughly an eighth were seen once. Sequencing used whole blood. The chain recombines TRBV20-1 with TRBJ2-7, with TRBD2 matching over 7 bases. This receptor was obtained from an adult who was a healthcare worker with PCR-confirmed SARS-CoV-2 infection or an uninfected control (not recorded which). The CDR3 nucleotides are TGCAGTGCTAGAAGAGCTAGCGGCCACTACGAGCAGTACTTC. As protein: CSARRASGHYEQYF.